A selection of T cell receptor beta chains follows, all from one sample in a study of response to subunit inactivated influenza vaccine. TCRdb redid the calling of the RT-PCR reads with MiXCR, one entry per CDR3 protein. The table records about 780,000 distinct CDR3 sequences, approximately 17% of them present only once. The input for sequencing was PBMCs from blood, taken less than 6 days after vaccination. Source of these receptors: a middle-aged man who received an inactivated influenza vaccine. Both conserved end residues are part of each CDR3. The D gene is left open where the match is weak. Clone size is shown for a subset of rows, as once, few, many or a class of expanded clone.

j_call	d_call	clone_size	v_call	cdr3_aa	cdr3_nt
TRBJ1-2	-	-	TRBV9	CASSLGDTGYTF	TGTGCCAGCAGCCTGGGGGATACGGGCTACACCTTC
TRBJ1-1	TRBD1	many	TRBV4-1	CASSQVKTGGRNTEAFF	TGCGCCAGCAGCCAAGTGAAAACAGGGGGGAGGAACACTGAAGCTTTCTTT
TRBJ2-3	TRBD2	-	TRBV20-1	CSARGLSRTDTQYF	TGCAGTGCAAGGGGACTATCACGCACAGATACGCAGTATTTT
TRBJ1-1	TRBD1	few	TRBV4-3	CASSQRTGGASPRNTEAFF	TGCGCCAGCAGCCAACGAACAGGGGGCGCATCCCCACGAAACACTGAAGCTTTCTTT
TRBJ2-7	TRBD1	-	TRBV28	CAINRASGTAFYEQYF	TGTGCCATCAACAGGGCCTCCGGGACAGCATTCTACGAGCAGTACTTC
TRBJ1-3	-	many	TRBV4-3	CASSQVPGSYGTIYF	TGCGCCAGCAGCCAAGTCCCAGGGTCGTATGGCACCATATATTTT
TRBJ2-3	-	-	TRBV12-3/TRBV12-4	CASSSTATLHLGVDTQYF	TGTGCCAGCAGTTCTACAGCAACCCTACACCTTGGGGTGGATACGCAGTATTTT
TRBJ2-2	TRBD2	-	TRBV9	CASSVDGRAGELFF	TGTGCCAGCAGCGTGGACGGGAGGGCCGGGGAGCTGTTTTTT
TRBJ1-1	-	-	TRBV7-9	CASSLGSGTSAEAFF	TGTGCCAGCAGCTTAGGATCTGGGACGAGCGCTGAAGCTTTCTTT
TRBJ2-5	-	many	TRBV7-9	CASTPQGGETQYF	TGTGCCAGCACCCCCCAGGGAGGAGAGACCCAGTACTTC
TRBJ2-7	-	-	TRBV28	CASSLLGGGFEQYF	TGTGCCAGCAGTCTGTTGGGGGGCGGTTTCGAGCAGTACTTC
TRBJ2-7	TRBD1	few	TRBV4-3	CASSQDHGTAYEQYF	TGCGCCAGCAGCCAAGATCATGGGACAGCCTACGAGCAGTACTTC
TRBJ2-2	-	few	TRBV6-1	CASKDGSGASNTGELFF	TGTGCCAGCAAAGATGGTAGCGGAGCCTCGAACACCGGGGAGCTGTTTTTT
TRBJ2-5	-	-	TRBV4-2	CASSQAPGGKKETQYF	TGTGCCAGCAGCCAAGCACCTGGCGGGAAAAAAGAGACCCAGTACTTC
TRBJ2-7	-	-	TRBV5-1	CASSLEGTESTYEQYF	TGCGCCAGCAGCTTGGAAGGGACGGAGAGTACCTACGAGCAGTACTTC
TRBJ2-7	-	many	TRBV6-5	CASSWSSARYEQYF	TGTGCCAGCAGTTGGAGTTCGGCCCGATACGAGCAGTACTTC
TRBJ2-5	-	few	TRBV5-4	CASSSGQGNQETQYF	TGTGCCAGCAGCTCGGGGCAGGGAAACCAAGAGACCCAGTACTTC
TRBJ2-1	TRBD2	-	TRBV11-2	CASSSKAGGQEEQFF	TGTGCCAGCAGCTCGAAAGCGGGGGGGCAGGAGGAGCAGTTCTTC
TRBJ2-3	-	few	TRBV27	CASSFTGPIGGTDTQYF	TGTGCCAGCAGTTTCACCGGACCCATCGGTGGCACAGATACGCAGTATTTT
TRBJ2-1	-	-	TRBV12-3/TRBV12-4	CASSSLENEQFF	TGTGCCAGCAGTTCCCTAGAAAATGAGCAGTTCTTC
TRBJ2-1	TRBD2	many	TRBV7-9	CASSVGGRRNEQFF	TGTGCCAGCAGTGTGGGCGGGAGACGGAATGAGCAGTTCTTC
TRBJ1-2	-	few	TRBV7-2	CASSLEVIGRGYTF	TGTGCCAGCAGCTTAGAAGTGATAGGAAGGGGCTACACCTTC
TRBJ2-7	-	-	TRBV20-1	CSASSPNSYEQYF	TGCAGTGCTAGTAGTCCCAACTCCTACGAGCAGTACTTC
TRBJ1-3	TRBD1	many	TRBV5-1	CASSLVPGGAGNTIYF	TGCGCCAGCAGCTTGGTCCCAGGGGGAGCTGGAAACACCATATATTTT
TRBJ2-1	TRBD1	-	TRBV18	CASSTGQTSYNEQFF	TGTGCCAGCTCAACGGGACAGACCTCCTACAATGAGCAGTTCTTC
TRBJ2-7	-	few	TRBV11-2	CASSFPPGVHEQYF	TGTGCCAGCAGCTTTCCCCCAGGGGTACACGAGCAGTACTTC
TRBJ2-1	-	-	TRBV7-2	CASTRDSFLNEQFF	TGTGCCAGCACCCGGGACTCCTTTTTGAATGAGCAGTTCTTC
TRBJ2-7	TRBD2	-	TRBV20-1	CSARGASGDQLYEQYF	TGCAGTGCTAGAGGAGCTAGCGGAGACCAACTTTACGAGCAGTACTTC
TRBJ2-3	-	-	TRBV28	CASRASGIRPSTDTQYF	TGTGCCAGCAGGGCGTCCGGTATAAGGCCAAGCACAGATACGCAGTATTTT
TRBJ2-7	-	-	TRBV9	CASSVDQGIIYEQYF	TGTGCCAGCAGCGTAGATCAGGGGATTATATACGAGCAGTACTTC
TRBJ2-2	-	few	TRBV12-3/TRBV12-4	CASSFLEGLGELFF	TGTGCCAGCAGTTTTCTGGAGGGCCTCGGGGAGCTGTTTTTT
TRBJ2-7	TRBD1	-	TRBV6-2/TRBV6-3	CASSPIGATGSGHEQYF	TGTGCCAGCAGCCCTATTGGGGCGACAGGGAGCGGCCACGAGCAGTACTTC
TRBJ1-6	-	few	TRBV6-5	CASSYSTRNNSPLHF	TGTGCCAGCAGTTACTCGACCAGAAATAATTCACCCCTCCACTTT
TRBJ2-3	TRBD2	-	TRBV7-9	CASSSAPGGTDTQYF	TGTGCCAGCAGCTCCGCCCCGGGGGGGACAGATACGCAGTATTTT
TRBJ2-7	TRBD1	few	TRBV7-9	CASSFQQGHEQYF	TGTGCCAGCAGCTTTCAACAGGGGCACGAGCAGTACTTC
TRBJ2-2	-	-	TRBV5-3	CARSLDGIYYTGELFF	TGTGCCAGAAGCTTAGATGGTATCTATTACACCGGGGAGCTGTTTTTT
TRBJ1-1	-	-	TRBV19	CASSNGQTTEAFF	TGTGCCAGTAGTAACGGTCAAACCACTGAAGCTTTCTTT
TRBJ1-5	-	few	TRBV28	CASSLLSRSSNQPQHF	TGTGCCAGCAGTTTATTATCCCGGTCGAGCAATCAGCCCCAGCATTTT
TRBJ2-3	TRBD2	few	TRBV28	CASSLPGLAASTDTQYF	TGTGCCAGCAGCCTACCGGGACTAGCGGCCAGCACAGATACGCAGTATTTT
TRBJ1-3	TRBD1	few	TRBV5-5	CASSLDRGLGNTIYF	TGTGCCAGCAGCTTGGACAGGGGGCTCGGAAACACCATATATTTT
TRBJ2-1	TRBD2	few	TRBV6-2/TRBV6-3	CASSSFLPRLAGINEQFF	TGTGCCAGCAGCTCCTTCCTCCCCAGACTAGCGGGAATAAATGAGCAGTTCTTC
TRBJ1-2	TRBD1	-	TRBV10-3	CAISDEGQGNYGYTF	TGTGCCATCAGTGATGAGGGACAGGGGAACTATGGCTACACCTTC
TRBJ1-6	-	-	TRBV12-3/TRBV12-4	CASSLSGFVNSPLHF	TGTGCCAGCAGTCTTTCAGGGTTTGTTAATTCACCCCTCCACTTT
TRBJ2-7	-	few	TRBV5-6	CASIYSLQEYEQYF	TGTGCCAGCATCTACTCGCTACAGGAGTACGAGCAGTACTTC
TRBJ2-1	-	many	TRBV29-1	CSVELFTNEQFF	TGCAGCGTTGAACTTTTTACCAATGAGCAGTTCTTC